This TCR beta chain was documented in a study of T cell responses to AZD1222 COVID-19 vaccine. Whole-study findings and limits: Donors in the cohort were predominantly white British and more often female, and clonal diversity was possibly underestimated.

Comments on this clone: Its antigen is not known.

Measured with immunoSEQ multiplex PCR; TCRdb has only the in-frame clones, and not every one. The sample lists 130,000 or so clones, about nine tenths occurring once. The CDR3 sequence is 14 residues long. The germline V and J ends were trimmed by 6 bases and 4 bases, with 16 bases remaining between them. Per the germline V gene, CDR1 is SGHDT and CDR2 is YYEEEE. This TCR was recovered from an adult in good health. The rearrangement joins TRBV5-6 to TRBJ1-1; D is uncertain. The sequences come from peripheral blood, collected on day 0 of AZD1222 vaccination. The CDR3 nucleotides read TGTGCCAGCACCCTGCCTACTCAGGCCACTGAAGCTTTCTTT. This translates into CASTLPTQATEAFF.